The 25 T cell receptor beta chains below were found in one sample sequenced in a study of human T cells and chemical hapten exposure. The sample's time point: patch test 1, 2 weeks after DPC sensitization. Noted treatment: therapeutic diphenylcyclopropenone sensitization with weekly scalp DPC. TCRdb itself ran the RACE reads through MiXCR, one entry per CDR3 protein. Of about 99,000 distinct CDR3 sequences listed, around 11% are singletons. This sample comprised whole blood, obtained in connection with sensitization to the hapten diphenylcyclopropenone (DPC). All receptors come from a woman aged 40 to 49 with alopecia areata. Some clones in this sample may be carry-over from other donors' samples.

This clonotype was picked up one time. V gene TRBV4-3 combines with J gene TRBJ1-6; 7 bases are a match to TRBD1. With 4 bases clipped from V and 7 bases from J, the junction kept 10 bases outside the gene matches. Germline CDR1 and CDR2: LGHNA and YSLEER. The CDR3 totals 16 residues. The CDR3 bases are TGCGCCAGCAGCCGCCGTACAGGGGCCGAAAATTCACCCCTCCACTTT. It is translated as CASSRRTGAENSPLHF.

V usage is TRBV4-3 and J usage is TRBJ2-3; TRBD1 or TRBD2 may be the D gene (5 bases each). With 0 bases removed from V and 5 bases from J, the gap between germline ends came to 12 bases. Germline V lookup: CDR1 LGHNA, CDR2 YSLEER. This CDR3 is built from 15 residues. CDR3 nucleotide sequence: TGCGCCAGCAGCCAAGAGAGCCAGGGAGTAGATACGCAGTATTTT. This sequence encodes CASSQESQGVDTQYF.

The J gene is TRBJ2-5, the V gene TRBV29-1; D gene unclear. The CDR3 consists of 11 residues. V was cut by 7 bases and J by 5 bases, with 11 bases left in between. Germline CDR1 and CDR2: SQVTM and ANQGSEA. The CDR3, as DNA: TGCAGCGACCGTTATTCTGAGACCCAGTACTTC. It codes for CSDRYSETQYF.

The CDR3 is CASSSRQGSLETQYF. The CDR3 DNA is TGTGCCAGCAGCTCCCGACAGGGCTCTTTGGAGACCCAGTACTTC. The genes are TRBV5-6 and TRBJ2-5; TRBD1 aligns across 7 bases. Germline V gives CDR1 SGHDT, CDR2 YYEEEE. Unmatched junction bases numbered 10, after V lost 3 bases and J lost 5 bases. The CDR3 extends over 15 amino acids.

This clonotype was detected a few times. The V call is TRBV12-3 or TRBV12-4, the J call TRBJ2-1; 8 bases align to TRBD2. The CDR3 contains 14 residues. With 8 bases clipped from V and 4 bases from J, the junction kept 7 bases outside the gene matches. CDR3 coding DNA: TGTGCCAGCGAGCGGGAGAACCCTTACAATGAGCAGTTCTTC. The encoded protein is CASERENPYNEQFF.

The genes are TRBV29-1 and TRBJ2-7, with 11 bases identical to TRBD2. Germline CDR1 SQVTM, CDR2 ANQGSEA. Unmatched junction bases numbered 7, after V lost 7 bases and J lost 8 bases. The CDR3 covers 12 residues. The DNA for the CDR3 is TGCAGCGCCGCGACTAGCGGGAAGAAGCAGTACTTC. Its protein product is CSAATSGKKQYF.

This clonotype was seen more than once but under ten times. This chain joins TRBV4-3 and TRBJ1-4, with no clear D. V shed 0 bases and J shed 11 bases, with 7 bases lying between them. CDR1 is LGHNA and CDR2 is YSLEER in the germline V gene. The CDR3 spans 12 residues. CDR3 protein: CASSQERAKLFF. The CDR3 nucleotides are TGCGCCAGCAGCCAAGAAAGAGCCAAACTGTTTTTT.

V usage is TRBV6-1 and J usage is TRBJ1-5, with a weak D call TRBD1 (5 bases). CDR3 length: 13 amino acids. V dropped 5 bases and J dropped 6 bases, with 11 bases sitting between them. Per germline, CDR1 MNHNS and CDR2 SASEGT. CDR3 in amino acids: CASSQGPGQPQHF. Here the CDR3 DNA reads TGTGCCAGCAGTCAGGGACCCGGTCAGCCCCAGCATTTT.

The chain recombines TRBV24-1 with TRBJ2-3; D not certain. Trimming shortened V by 3 bases and J by 4 bases, and 10 bases separated the two germline ends. The CDR3 is 14 amino acids. CDR1 is KGHDR and CDR2 is SFDVKD in the germline V gene. The CDR3 coding sequence is TGTGCCACCAGTGATCCCGGTTGGTCAGATACGCAGTATTTT. It encodes CATSDPGWSDTQYF.

This clonotype was counted at least ten times. J is TRBJ2-5 and V is TRBV7-9, with TRBD2 matching 10 bases. CDR3 length equals 16 residues. The V segment lost 2 bases and the J segment 5 bases; nucleotides outside the gene matches: 8. Germline assignment: CDR1 SEHNR and CDR2 FQNEAQ (reference sequence). The CDR3 DNA is TGTGCCAGCAGCTTACGGACTAGCGGACCCCCGGAGACCCAGTACTTC. Translation gives CASSLRTSGPPETQYF.

This clonotype was observed a handful of times. The gene calls are TRBV5-1 and TRBJ2-3; TRBD2 matches 7 bases. This CDR3 has 14 amino acids. Germline CDR1 and CDR2: SGHRS and YFSETQ. The V gene end was trimmed by 5 bases and the J gene end by 4 bases; junction bases not matched to a gene: 7. The CDR3 region has the DNA TGCGCCAGCAGGGGCGGGAGCCTTGCAGATACGCAGTATTTT. The encoded protein is CASRGGSLADTQYF.

This clonotype turned up a few times. The CDR3 loop is CSARDLLSYNEQFF. The CDR3 nucleotides read TGCAGTGCTAGAGATCTTCTGAGCTACAATGAGCAGTTCTTC. V gene TRBV20-1 combines with J gene TRBJ2-1, with no clear D. This CDR3 region has 14 residues. Between the trimmed V and J ends, which lost 0 bases and 3 bases, there was a span of 9 bases. CDR1 and CDR2 from the germline V gene are DFQATT and SNEGSKA (reference sequence).

This clonotype was seen at least ten times. V gene TRBV7-2 combines with J gene TRBJ1-5; D is perhaps TRBD1 (6 bases). Trimming took 6 bases from V and 1 from J, leaving 10 bases between them. Germline CDR1 reads SGHTA; CDR2 reads FQGNSA. The CDR3 contains 14 residues. The DNA for the CDR3 is TGTGCCAGCAGTTCAGGGGTCAGCAATCAGCCCCAGCATTTT. Its protein product is CASSSGVSNQPQHF. Combining the CDR3 with reference TRBV7-2 and TRBJ1-5 gives the whole variable domain GAGVSQSPSNKVTEKGKDVELRCDPISGHTALYWYRQSLGQGLEFLIYFQGNSAPDKSGLPSDRFSAERTGGSVSTLTIQRTQQEDSAVYLCASSSGVSNQPQHFGDGTRLSIL.

This clonotype appeared many times. This chain joins TRBV6-2 or TRBV6-3 and TRBJ1-2, with unresolved D. Trimming took 3 bases from V and 4 from J, leaving 3 bases between them. In germline, CDR1 is MNHEY, CDR2 SVGEGT. The CDR3 covers 11 residues. The CDR3: CASSYPYGYTF. CDR3 sequence (DNA): TGTGCCAGCAGTTATCCCTATGGCTACACCTTC.

This clonotype has only a few counts. This chain links TRBV20-1 with TRBJ1-2; D unclear. Trimming took off 0 bases at V and 1 base at J, with 6 bases between the two ends. The CDR3 runs 13 residues. CDR1 and CDR2 from the germline V gene are DFQATT and SNEGSKA (reference sequence). CDR3 region: CSARDPVNYGYTF. DNA of the CDR3: TGCAGTGCTAGAGACCCTGTTAACTATGGCTACACCTTC.

V gene TRBV27 combines with J gene TRBJ1-1; D perhaps matches TRBD1 (5 bases). Trimming shortened V by 2 bases and J by 5 bases, and 12 bases separated the two germline ends. The germline gives CDR1 MNHEY, CDR2 SMNVEV (reference sequence). This CDR3 is built from 14 residues. The DNA of the CDR3 is TGTGCCAGCAGTTTAGACAGCCTAAGGACTGAAGCTTTCTTT. Protein product: CASSLDSLRTEAFF.

The chain is built from TRBV9 and TRBJ1-2; tentatively, D is TRBD1 (5 bases). This CDR3 has 13 residues. Per germline, CDR1 SGDLS and CDR2 YYNGEE. V shed 7 bases and J shed 8 bases, with 18 bases lying between them. CDR3 loop: CASAPNRGEGYTF. Here the CDR3 DNA reads TGTGCCAGCGCCCCGAACAGAGGGGAAGGCTACACCTTC.

There are many counts of this clonotype. The chain recombines TRBV4-3 with TRBJ2-1; TRBD2 aligns across 9 bases. Germline CDR1 and CDR2: LGHNA and YSLEER. J lost 0 bases, V lost 1 base, and 4 bases had no gene match. The CDR3 sequence is 17 residues long. The CDR3 coding sequence is TGCGCCAGCAGCCAAGCCGGACTAGCGAGCTCCTACAATGAGCAGTTCTTC. It codes for CASSQAGLASSYNEQFF.

This clonotype has at least ten counts. The chain has TRBV24-1 and TRBJ2-4; D is uncertain. Per germline, CDR1 KGHDR and CDR2 SFDVKD. This CDR3 is 16 amino acids long. Trimming left V 4 bases short and J 0 bases short, with 12 bases between. CDR3 amino acids: CATSEIDGLAKNIQYF. CDR3 DNA sequence: TGTGCCACCAGTGAGATCGACGGGTTAGCCAAAAACATTCAGTACTTC.

The chain carries TRBV5-4 and TRBJ1-1; tentatively, D is TRBD1 (5 bases). Deletions cut 4 bases from V and 1 base from J, with 8 bases between. The CDR3 is 13 amino acids. The V gene's germline CDR1 is SGHNT and CDR2 YYREEE (reference sequence). CDR3 region: CASSLGTNTEAFF. CDR3 DNA: TGTGCCAGCAGCCTAGGGACGAACACTGAAGCTTTCTTT.

This clonotype was seen ten or more times. The gene calls are TRBV28 and TRBJ1-1; D might be TRBD1 (6 bases). The germline V gene has CDR1 MDHEN and CDR2 SYDVKM. V lost 3 bases and J lost 1, with 9 bases in between. The CDR3 is 14 amino acids. The CDR3 spells CASSFGGRNTEAFF. CDR3 DNA: TGTGCCAGCAGTTTCGGGGGGCGGAACACTGAAGCTTTCTTT. Drawing the rest from reference TRBV28 and TRBJ1-1, the complete variable domain is DVKVTQSSRYLVKRTGEKVFLECVQDMDHENMFWYRQDPGLGLRLIYFSYDVKMKEKGDIPEGYSVSREKKERFSLILESASTNQTSMYLCASSFGGRNTEAFFGQGTRLTVV.

The V gene is TRBV3-2, the J gene TRBJ1-2; the DNA was not compared with TRBD1, the D call given in the table. TRBV3-2 is a pseudogene. CDR3 length: 15 amino acids. The CDR3 DNA reads as TGTGCCAGCAGCCCCTCGCCCGGGGAAGGCTATGGCTACACCTTC. As protein: CASSPSPGEGYGYTF.

This chain's CDR3 is CSGGRSGSSNEQFF. CDR3 DNA: TGCAGTGGGGGCAGGAGCGGGAGTTCAAATGAGCAGTTCTTC. The chain recombines TRBV20-1 with TRBJ2-1, with 8 bases aligning to TRBD2. V dropped 7 bases and J dropped 7; count of bases not matched to a gene: 12. The CDR3 is 14 residues long. Looked up from germline, CDR1 is DFQATT and CDR2 is SNEGSKA (reference sequence).

This clonotype was recorded a few times. The chain joins TRBV20-1 to TRBJ2-1; 13 nucleotides line up with TRBD2. Per germline, CDR1 DFQATT and CDR2 SNEGSKA (reference sequence). V was pared by 7 bases and J by 9 bases, with 15 bases of the junction left unmatched. The length of the CDR3 is 16 residues. The DNA of the CDR3 is TGCAGTGTCCACGGCGGGACTAGCGGGACCCGGGCTGAGCAGTTCTTC. It is translated as CSVHGGTSGTRAEQFF.

This clonotype has only a few counts. V is TRBV5-7 and J is TRBJ2-7; possible D gene TRBD1, 6 bases. TRBV5-7 is filed as an ORF, its function uncertain. The CDR3 totals 13 residues. V dropped 3 bases and J dropped 4 bases, with 11 bases sitting between them. CDR3 nucleotide sequence: TGTGCCAGCAGCTCGACAGGACCTTACGAGCAGTACTTC. Translation: CASSSTGPYEQYF.